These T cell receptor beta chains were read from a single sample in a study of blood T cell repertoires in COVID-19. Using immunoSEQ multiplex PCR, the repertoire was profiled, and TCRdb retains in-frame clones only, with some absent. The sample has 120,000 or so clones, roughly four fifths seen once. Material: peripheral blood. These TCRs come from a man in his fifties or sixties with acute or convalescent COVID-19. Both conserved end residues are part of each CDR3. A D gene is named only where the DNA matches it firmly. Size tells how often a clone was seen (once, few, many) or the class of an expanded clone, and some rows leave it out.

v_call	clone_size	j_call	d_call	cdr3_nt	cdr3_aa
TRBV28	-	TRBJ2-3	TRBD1	TGTGCCAGCAGTAACTACAGGGGTGGCACAGATACGCAGTATTTT	CASSNYRGGTDTQYF
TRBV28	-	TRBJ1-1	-	TGTGCCAGCAGTCTTGTGAACACTGAAGCTTTCTTT	CASSLVNTEAFF
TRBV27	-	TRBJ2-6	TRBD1	TGTGCCAGCAGTCTACGGACAGGGGGCTTCGGTGGGGCCAACGTCCTGACTTTC	CASSLRTGGFGGANVLTF
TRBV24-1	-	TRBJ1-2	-	TGTGCCACCAGCTCTGGGGGCGGAGGCTATGGCTACACCTTC	CATSSGGGGYGYTF
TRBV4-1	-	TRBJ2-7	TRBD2	TGCGCCAGCAGCCCTAGCGGGAGTAGGTCCTACGAGCAGTACTTC	CASSPSGSRSYEQYF
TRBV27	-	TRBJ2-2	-	TGTGCCAGCAGTGGGGGGGCGGGGACCGGGGAGCTGTTTTTT	CASSGGAGTGELFF
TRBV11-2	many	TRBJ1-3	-	TGTGCCAGCGCCGGAGTTGGCTCTGGAAACACCATATATTTT	CASAGVGSGNTIYF
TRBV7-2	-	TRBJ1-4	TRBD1	TGTGCCAGCAGCGTATCCGGGACAGGGGTTGAAAAACTGTTTTTT	CASSVSGTGVEKLFF
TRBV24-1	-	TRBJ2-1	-	TGTGCCACCACTAGTGGCAATGAGCAGTTCTTC	CATTSGNEQFF
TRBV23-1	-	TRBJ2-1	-	TGCGCCAGCATTACCCAGGGCCAAGGGGTTTGGGGCGGTGAGCAGTTCTTC	CASITQGQGVWGGEQFF
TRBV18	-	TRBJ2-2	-	TGTGCCAGCTCACCTCCCTCGGGGACCGGGGAGCTGTTTTTT	CASSPPSGTGELFF
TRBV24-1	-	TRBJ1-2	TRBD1	TGTGCCACCAGTGACACAGGGGCGGGCTACACCTTC	CATSDTGAGYTF
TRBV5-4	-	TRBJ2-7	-	TGTGCCAGCAGCTTGTACTACGAGCAGTACTTC	CASSLYYEQYF
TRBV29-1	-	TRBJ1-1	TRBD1	TGCAGCGTTAACCGGGACAGGCCACTAAGGGTCACTGAAGCTTTCTTT	CSVNRDRPLRVTEAFF
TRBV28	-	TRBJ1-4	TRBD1	TGTGCCAGCACCTCCCAGGGGGTGGGTGAAAAACTGTTTTTT	CASTSQGVGEKLFF
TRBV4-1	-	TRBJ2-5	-	TGCGCCAGCAGCCAAGGACAGCAAGAGACCCAGTACTTC	CASSQGQQETQYF
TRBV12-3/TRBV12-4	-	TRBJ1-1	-	TGTGCCAGCGTGTGGGGGGGGGAGGCTGAAGCTTTCTTT	CASVWGGEAEAFF
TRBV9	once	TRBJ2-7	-	TGTGCCAGCAGCGCCGAAGAGAATCCCTACGAGCAGTACTTC	CASSAEENPYEQYF
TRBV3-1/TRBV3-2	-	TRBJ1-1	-	TGTGCCAGCAGCCAGAGACGTGGAGCGAACACTGAAGCTTTCTTT	CASSQRRGANTEAFF
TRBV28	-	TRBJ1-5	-	TGTGCCAGCAGTTTCCAACAGGGATGGAATCAGCCCCAGCATTTT	CASSFQQGWNQPQHF
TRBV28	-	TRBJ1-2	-	TGTGCCAGCAGTTTAGCCCCAGTCGGCTACACCTTC	CASSLAPVGYTF
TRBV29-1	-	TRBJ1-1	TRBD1	TGCAGCGTTGAAGATTCCAGGATTAACAGGGGAATTATGAACACTGAAGCTTTCTTT	CSVEDSRINRGIMNTEAFF
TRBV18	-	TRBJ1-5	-	TGTGCCAGCTCCTCACAGGGACCAGGCCAGCCCCAGCATTTT	CASSSQGPGQPQHF
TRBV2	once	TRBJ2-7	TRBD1	TGTGCCAGCAGTGTGGACAGGGCTCACGAGCAGTACTTC	CASSVDRAHEQYF
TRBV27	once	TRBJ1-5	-	TGTGCCAGCCTCCCGAATTGGGGGGGTTATAGCAATCAGCCCCAGCATTTT	CASLPNWGGYSNQPQHF